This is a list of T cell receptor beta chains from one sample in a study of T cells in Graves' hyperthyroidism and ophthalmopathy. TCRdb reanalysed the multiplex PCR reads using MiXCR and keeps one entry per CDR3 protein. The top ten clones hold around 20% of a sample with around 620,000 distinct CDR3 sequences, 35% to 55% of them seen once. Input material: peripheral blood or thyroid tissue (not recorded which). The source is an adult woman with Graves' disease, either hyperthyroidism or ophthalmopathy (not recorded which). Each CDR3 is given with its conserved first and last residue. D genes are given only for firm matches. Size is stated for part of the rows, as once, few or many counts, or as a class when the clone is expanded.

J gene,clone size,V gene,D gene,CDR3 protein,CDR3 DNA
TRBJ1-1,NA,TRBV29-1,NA,CSVDQAGQVRTEAFF,TGCAGCGTTGACCAGGCAGGGCAAGTTCGGACTGAAGCTTTCTTT
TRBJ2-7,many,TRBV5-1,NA,CASSSTGQTLYTYEQYF,TGCGCCAGCAGCTCAACGGGACAAACGTTATACACCTACGAGCAGTACTTC
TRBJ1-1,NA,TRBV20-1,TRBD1,CSARVVSGTEEAFF,TGCAGTGCTAGAGTGGTTTCTGGGACAGAGGAAGCTTTCTTT
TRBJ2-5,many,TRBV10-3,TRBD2,CAISEGLAAQETQYF,TGTGCCATCAGTGAGGGACTAGCGGCCCAAGAGACCCAGTACTTC
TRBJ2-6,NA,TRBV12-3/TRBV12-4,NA,CASSSVSGSGANVLTF,TGTGCCAGCAGTTCCGTTTCAGGGTCTGGGGCCAACGTCCTGACTTTC
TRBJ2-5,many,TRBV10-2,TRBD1,CASRQGVFLETQYF,TGCGCCAGCCGACAGGGGGTGTTTTTGGAGACCCAGTACTTC
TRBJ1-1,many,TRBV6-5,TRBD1,CASSPGGLTEAFF,TGTGCCAGCAGCCCAGGGGGTCTCACTGAAGCTTTCTTT
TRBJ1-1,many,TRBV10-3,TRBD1,CAISDWGQESAFF,TGTGCCATCAGTGATTGGGGACAGGAGTCAGCTTTCTTT
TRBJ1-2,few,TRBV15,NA,CASSLPHDRTNYGYTF,TGTGCCAGCTCACTCCCACACGACAGGACCAACTATGGCTACACCTTC
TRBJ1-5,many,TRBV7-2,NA,CASSLELQPQHF,TGTGCCAGCAGTTTAGAACTTCAGCCCCAGCATTTT
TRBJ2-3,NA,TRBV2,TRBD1,CASRKQGDTQYF,TGTGCCAGCAGGAAACAGGGGGATACGCAGTATTTT
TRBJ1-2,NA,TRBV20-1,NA,CSARNRDWYGYTF,TGCAGTGCTAGAAACAGGGATTGGTATGGCTACACCTTC
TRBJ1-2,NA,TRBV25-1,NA,CASSESGRGAIYGYTF,TGTGCCAGCAGTGAATCCGGACGGGGGGCGATTTATGGCTACACCTTC
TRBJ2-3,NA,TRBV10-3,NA,CAISWDTGTDTQYF,TGTGCCATCAGTTGGGACACAGGAACAGATACGCAGTATTTT
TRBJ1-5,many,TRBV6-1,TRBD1,CASSEVDRGNQPQHF,TGTGCCAGCAGTGAAGTTGACAGGGGCAATCAGCCCCAGCATTTT
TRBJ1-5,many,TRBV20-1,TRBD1,CSAPLGGGYSNQPQHF,TGCAGTGCTCCCCTGGGAGGGGGCTATAGCAATCAGCCCCAGCATTTT
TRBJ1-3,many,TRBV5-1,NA,CASSSQGSLGNTIYF,TGCGCCAGCAGTTCCCAGGGGAGTCTGGGAAACACCATATATTTT
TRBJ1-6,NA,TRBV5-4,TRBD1,CASSERQGGDSPLHF,TGTGCCAGCAGCGAGCGACAGGGTGGGGATTCACCCCTCCACTTT
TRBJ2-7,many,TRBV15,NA,CATEARLGEQYF,TGTGCCACCGAGGCTAGACTGGGCGAGCAGTACTTC
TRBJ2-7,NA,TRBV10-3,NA,CATGQGNTGELYF,TGTGCCACCGGGCAGGGGAACACCGGGGAGCTGTACTTC
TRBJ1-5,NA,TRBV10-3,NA,CATSADQETQHF,TGTGCCACGTCTGCTGACCAAGAGACCCAGCATTTT
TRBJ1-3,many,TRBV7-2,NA,CASSLWIQPGNTIYF,TGTGCCAGCAGCTTATGGATTCAGCCTGGAAACACCATATATTTT
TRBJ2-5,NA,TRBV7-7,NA,CARDGGRQETQYF,TGTGCTAGAGATGGAGGACGGCAAGAGACCCAGTACTTC
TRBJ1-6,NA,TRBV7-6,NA,CASSSVDSPLHF,TGTGCCAGCAGCTCAGTGGATTCACCCCTCCACTTT
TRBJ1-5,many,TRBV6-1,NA,CASSAGPRNQPQHF,TGTGCCAGCAGTGCGGGACCCCGAAATCAGCCCCAGCATTTT
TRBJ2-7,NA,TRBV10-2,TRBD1,CASTRQGYEQYF,TGCGCCAGCACTCGACAGGGTTACGAGCAGTACTTC
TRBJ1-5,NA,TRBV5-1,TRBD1,CASSLALDRGQEQPQHF,TGCGCCAGCAGCTTAGCCCTCGACAGGGGCCAGGAGCAGCCCCAGCATTTT
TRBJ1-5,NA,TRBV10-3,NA,CAISESRDSNQPQHF,TGTGCCATCAGTGAGTCCAGAGATAGCAATCAGCCCCAGCATTTT
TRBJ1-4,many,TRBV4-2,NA,CASSQELAAYVTNEKLFF,TGTGCCAGCAGCCAAGAATTGGCGGCCTACGTTACTAATGAAAAACTGTTTTTT
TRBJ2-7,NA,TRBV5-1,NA,CASSLVGQGRDEQYF,TGCGCCAGCAGCTTGGTAGGTCAGGGGCGTGACGAGCAGTACTTC
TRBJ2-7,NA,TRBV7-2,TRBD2,CASSLGVASGSYEQYF,TGTGCCAGCAGCCTAGGGGTGGCTAGCGGTTCCTACGAGCAGTACTTC
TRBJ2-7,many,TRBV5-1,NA,CASSRGLYEQYF,TGCGCCAGCAGCCGGGGACTCTACGAGCAGTACTTC
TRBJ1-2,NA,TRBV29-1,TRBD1,CSVEGDRDSYGYTF,TGCAGCGTTGAGGGTGACAGGGATTCCTATGGCTACACCTTC
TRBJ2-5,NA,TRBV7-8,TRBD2,CASSLAGTSGSRKTQYF,TGTGCCAGCAGCTTAGCCGGGACTAGCGGGAGTCGGAAGACCCAGTACTTC
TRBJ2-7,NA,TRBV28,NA,CASSQPPQGTYEQYF,TGTGCCAGCAGCCAACCCCCCCAGGGAACCTACGAGCAGTACTTC
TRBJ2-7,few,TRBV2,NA,CASSEYSYEQYF,TGTGCCAGCAGTGAATACTCCTACGAGCAGTACTTC